This entry describes one T cell receptor beta chain. This specimen comes from a study of blood T cell repertoires in COVID-19. Data came from immunoSEQ multiplex PCR; TCRdb stores just in-frame clones and leaves some out. The table records around 58,000 clones, approximately 81% of them present only once. The germline CDR1 and CDR2 sequences are ENHRY and SYGVKD. The CDR3 spans 15 residues. Trimming removed 4 bases at V and 4 bases at J, with 17 bases between. The chain recombines TRBV10-3 with TRBJ2-7; a possible D gene is TRBD2 (6 bases). This TCR was recovered from a woman aged 40 to 49 with acute COVID-19. Material for sequencing was PBMCs or T cells enriched from blood (not recorded which). This CDR3 is CAISAFRGGLYEQYF. DNA of the CDR3: TGTGCCATCAGTGCGTTCCGGGGAGGTCTGTACGAGCAGTACTTC.